The 9 T cell receptor beta chains listed next were all sequenced from one sample in a study of identical twins. TCRdb re-analysed the 5' RACE reads in MiXCR, keeping a single row per CDR3 protein. This table holds about 570,000 distinct CDR3 sequences, more than 9% found once. The same data also contributed to another study, on yellow fever vaccine responses in identical twins.

The sample comprised PBMCs. These receptors were obtained from a woman aged 18-29 years in good health.

This clonotype was recorded a few times. At one end the junction does not follow the germline gene, possibly because of a read error. This chain links TRBV7-2 with TRBJ2-4; D is perhaps TRBD1 (6 bases). Germline V lookup: CDR1 SGHTA, CDR2 FQGNSA. This CDR3 has 12 amino acids. CDR3 in DNA: TGTGCCAGCAGCTTCGATCAGGGGTCGGGGAATTTC. Translation gives CASSFDQGSGNF.

This clonotype was seen repeatedly, ten times or more. The gene calls are TRBV3-1 and TRBJ1-6; D is ambiguous. Trimming removed 6 bases from V and 10 bases from J, with 10 bases in between. The germline CDR1 and CDR2 sequences are LGHDT and YNNKEL (reference sequence). This CDR3 has 12 amino acids. In DNA, the CDR3 is TGTGCCAGCAGTCAGACGAAATCACCCCTCCACTTT. This translates into CASSQTKSPLHF.

A few counts support this clonotype. This chain joins TRBV11-1 and TRBJ2-3; D is unresolved. The CDR3 has 13 residues. Between the trimmed V and J ends, which lost 7 bases and 4 bases, there was a span of 12 bases. Looked up from germline, CDR1 is SGHAT and CDR2 is FQDESV (reference sequence). In DNA, the CDR3 is TGTGCCAGCACAACCCGGACCGCAGATACGCAGTATTTT. Translation: CASTTRTADTQYF.

The chain joins TRBV7-9 to TRBJ1-4; 8 positions agree with TRBD1. V shed 6 bases, J shed 5 bases, and the junction held 5 bases outside the gene matches. Per the germline V gene, CDR1 is SEHNR and CDR2 is FQNEAQ (reference sequence). CDR3 length: 14 residues. The chain's CDR3 is CASSRQGRNEKLFF. The DNA for the CDR3 is TGTGCCAGCAGTCGACAGGGGAGGAATGAAAAACTGTTTTTT.

This clonotype was picked up a small number of times. This chain links TRBV7-9 with TRBJ2-2, with D perhaps TRBD1 or TRBD2 (6 bases each). Germline V gives CDR1 SEHNR, CDR2 FQNEAQ (reference sequence). The CDR3 has 15 residues. Deletions cut 4 bases from V and 3 bases from J, with 12 bases between. CDR3 coding DNA: TGTGCCAGCAGCTCCACGGGGGCCGACACCGGGGAGCTGTTTTTT. This codes for CASSSTGADTGELFF.

This clonotype was recorded at least ten times. The chain uses TRBV3-1 and TRBJ2-1; D is tentatively TRBD1 or TRBD2 (6 bases each). CDR1 is LGHDT, CDR2 YNNKEL, per germline (reference sequence). V was pared by 1 base and J by 3 bases, with 16 bases between. CDR3 size: 17 residues. For the CDR3, the DNA is TGTGCCAGCAGCCAAGGCAGGTACAGGGACTTCTACAATGAGCAGTTCTTC. It translates to CASSQGRYRDFYNEQFF.

This clonotype was counted many times. This rearrangement joins TRBV7-9 to TRBJ2-3; TRBD1 is a possible D gene (5 bases). V lost 2 bases and J 6 bases, leaving 12 bases between the germline ends. Germline CDR1 SEHNR, CDR2 FQNEAQ (reference sequence). The CDR3 is 14 residues long. The CDR3: CASSLPAGSDTQYF. DNA for the CDR3: TGTGCCAGCAGCTTACCCGCAGGGTCCGATACGCAGTATTTT.

The V and J genes are TRBV10-3 and TRBJ2-5; tentatively, D is TRBD2 (6 bases). The CDR3 loop spans 18 amino acids. Germline V gives CDR1 ENHRY, CDR2 SYGVKD. V was cut by 0 bases and J by 0 bases, with 17 bases left in between. In DNA form, the CDR3 reads TGTGCCATCAGTGAGTCGACGGAGGGGAAGGAATACCAAGAGACCCAGTACTTC. Translating it yields CAISESTEGKEYQETQYF.

This clonotype turned up a few times. This rearrangement joins TRBV20-1 to TRBJ2-7, with 9 bases identical to TRBD1. Germline V gene data show CDR1 as DFQATT and CDR2 as SNEGSKA (reference sequence). V shed 5 bases, J shed 6 bases, and the junction held 11 bases outside the gene matches. The CDR3 has 14 residues. The CDR3 sequence is CSAAPGTGLSEQYF. The CDR3 nucleotides are TGCAGTGCTGCCCCCGGGACAGGGTTATCCGAGCAGTACTTC.